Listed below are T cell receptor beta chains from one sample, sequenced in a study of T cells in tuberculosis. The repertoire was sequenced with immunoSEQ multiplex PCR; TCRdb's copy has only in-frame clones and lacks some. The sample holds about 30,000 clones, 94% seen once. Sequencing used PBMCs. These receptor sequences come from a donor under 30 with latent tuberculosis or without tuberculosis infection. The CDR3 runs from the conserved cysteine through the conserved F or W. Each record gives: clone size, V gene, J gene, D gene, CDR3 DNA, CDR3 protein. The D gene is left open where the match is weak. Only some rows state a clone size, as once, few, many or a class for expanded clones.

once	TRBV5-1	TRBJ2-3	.	TGCGCCAGCAGCTACAAGGATACGCAGTATTTT	CASSYKDTQYF
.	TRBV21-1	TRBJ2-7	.	TGTGCCAGCAGCAAAGTCAGGAACTACGAGCAGTACTTC	CASSKVRNYEQYF
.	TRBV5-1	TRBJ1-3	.	TGCGCCAGCAGAAGACAGTTCTCTGGAAACACCATATATTTT	CASRRQFSGNTIYF
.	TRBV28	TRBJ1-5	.	TGTGCCAGCAGTTGGAGCGATCAGCCCCAGCATTTT	CASSWSDQPQHF
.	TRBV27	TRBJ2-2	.	TGTGCCAGCAGTCCCCAGGGTCGTGGGGCCGGGGAGCTGTTTTTT	CASSPQGRGAGELFF
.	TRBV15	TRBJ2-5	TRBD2	TGTGCCACCGGGACGGGGGGTAGTGGGGAGACCCAGTACTTC	CATGTGGSGETQYF
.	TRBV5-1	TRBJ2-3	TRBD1	TGCGCCAGCAGCGAGACCGGGACAGGCACAGATACGCAGTATTTT	CASSETGTGTDTQYF
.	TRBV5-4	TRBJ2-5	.	TGTGCCAGCAGCTTGGTAACAGCCCAAGAGACCCAGTACTTC	CASSLVTAQETQYF
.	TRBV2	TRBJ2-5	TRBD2	TGTGCCGGCCGACTAGCGGGCCCCCAGACCCAGTACTTC	CAGRLAGPQTQYF
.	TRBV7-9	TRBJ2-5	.	TGTGCCAGCAGCTTAGACAGGTCAGAGACCCAGTACTTC	CASSLDRSETQYF
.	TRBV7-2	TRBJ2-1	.	TGTGCCAGCAGCCCCGGCGGGCGGGCCTACAATGAGCAGTTCTTC	CASSPGGRAYNEQFF
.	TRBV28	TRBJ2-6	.	TGTGCCAGCAGGCGGACAGCCTCTACCTCCTCTGGGGCCAACGTCCTGACTTTC	CASRRTASTSSGANVLTF
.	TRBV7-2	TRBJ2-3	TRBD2	TGTGCCAGCAGCTTAGGGACTAGCGGGAGGGCACGCACAGATACGCAGTATTTT	CASSLGTSGRARTDTQYF
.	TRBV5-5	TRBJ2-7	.	TGTGCCAGCAGCTGGGACTCTCTGGGCGAGCAGTACTTC	CASSWDSLGEQYF
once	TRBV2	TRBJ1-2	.	TGTGCCGGTGGGTGGGGGGAAGATGGCTACACCTTC	CAGGWGEDGYTF
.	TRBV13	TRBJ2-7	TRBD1	TGTGCCAGCAGCTCCGCCTCCGGGACAGGGATTTCCTACGAGCAGTACTTC	CASSSASGTGISYEQYF
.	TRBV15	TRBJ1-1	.	TGTGCCACCAGCAGAGACCTAACAGAGGGAAGAACTTTCTTT	CATSRDLTEGRTFF
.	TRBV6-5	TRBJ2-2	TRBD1	TGTGCCAGCAGTTGGACAGGGACCGGGGAGCTGTTTTTT	CASSWTGTGELFF
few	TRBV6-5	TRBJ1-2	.	TGTGCCAGCAGTTACTCCGGGCGGAGGGGCAGGGATGGCTACACCTTC	CASSYSGRRGRDGYTF
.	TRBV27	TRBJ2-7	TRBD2	TGTGCCAGCAGAGCCTTCCTGACTAGCGGCAATCCCTACGAGCAGTACTTC	CASRAFLTSGNPYEQYF
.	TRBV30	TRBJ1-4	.	TGTGCCTGGAGTCCGGGGGTAAAACTGTTTTTT	CAWSPGVKLFF
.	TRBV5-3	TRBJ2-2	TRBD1	TGTGCCAGAAGCTTCGGGACAGGGGGGGCCGGGGAGCTGTTTTTT	CARSFGTGGAGELFF
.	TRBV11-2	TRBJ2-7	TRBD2	TGTGCCAGCAGCTTAGAGCGGGAGAGTTACGAGCAGTACTTC	CASSLERESYEQYF
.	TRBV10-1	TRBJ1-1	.	TGCGCCAGCAGTGAGTCAGGCAGCCGGGTCACTGAAGCTTTCTTT	CASSESGSRVTEAFF
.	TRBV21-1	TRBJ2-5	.	TGTGCCAGCAGCAAAGGTACCACTGAGGGCCCAAAGAAAGAGACCCAGTACTTC	CASSKGTTEGPKKETQYF
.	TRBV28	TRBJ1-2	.	TGTGCCAGCAGTGTCACAGGGAAAGGAGGCTACACCTTC	CASSVTGKGGYTF
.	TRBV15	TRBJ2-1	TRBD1	TGTGCCACCAGCAGACCCGGACAGGGGCCTCATGAGCAGTTCTTC	CATSRPGQGPHEQFF
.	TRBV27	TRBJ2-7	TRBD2	TGTGCCAGCAGTTCCCCCGGTAGCGGGGGCTACGAGCAGTACTTC	CASSSPGSGGYEQYF
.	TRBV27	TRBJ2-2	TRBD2	TGTGCCAGCAGACGAGCGGGACCGAACACCGGGGAGCTGTTTTTT	CASRRAGPNTGELFF
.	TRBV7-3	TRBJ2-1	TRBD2	TGTGCCAGCAGCCAGCTAGCGGGAGACTACAATGAGCAGTTCTTC	CASSQLAGDYNEQFF
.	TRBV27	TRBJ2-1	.	TGTGCCAGCAGAGGCGGGGCCGACTACAATGAGCAGTTCTTC	CASRGGADYNEQFF
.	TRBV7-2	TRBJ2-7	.	TGTGCCAGCAGCTTAGTGAGCTACGAGCAGTACTTC	CASSLVSYEQYF
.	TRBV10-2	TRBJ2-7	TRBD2	TGCGCCAGCACAACGGGGGGGGCCTACGAGCAGTACTTC	CASTTGGAYEQYF
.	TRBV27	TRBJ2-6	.	TGTGCCAGCAGTTTCTTGGGCCTTAGCTCTGGGGCCAACGTCCTGACTTTC	CASSFLGLSSGANVLTF
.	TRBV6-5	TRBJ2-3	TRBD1	TGTGCCAGCAGTGCCCAGACAGGGTATGATACGCAGTATTTT	CASSAQTGYDTQYF
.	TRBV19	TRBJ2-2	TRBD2	TGTGCCAGTAGTATCGGGAGGGACACCGGGGAGCTGTTTTTT	CASSIGRDTGELFF
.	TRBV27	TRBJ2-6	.	TGTGCCAGCAGTTTATACTACGACTCTGGGGCCAACGTCCTGACTTTC	CASSLYYDSGANVLTF
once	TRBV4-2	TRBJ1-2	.	TGTGCCAGCAGCCAAGAGGGCTTTGGTACTTATGGCTACACCTTC	CASSQEGFGTYGYTF
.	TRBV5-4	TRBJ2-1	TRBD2	TGTGCCAGCAGCAGGACTAGCGGGAGGATCGATGAGCAGTTCTTC	CASSRTSGRIDEQFF
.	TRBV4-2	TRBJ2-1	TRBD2	TGTGCCAGCAGCCAAGAGAGCGGGAGTGAAAATGAGCAGTTCTTC	CASSQESGSENEQFF
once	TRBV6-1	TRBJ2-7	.	TGTGCCAGCATCTCCGACAGGAAATACGAGCAGTACTTC	CASISDRKYEQYF
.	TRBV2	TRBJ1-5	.	TGTGCCAGCAGTGCTGAGGCGGCAAGCTATAGCAATCAGCCCCAGCATTTT	CASSAEAASYSNQPQHF
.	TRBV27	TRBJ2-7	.	TGTGCCAGCAGTCCTATACCTAGCGACTCCTACGAGCAGTACTTC	CASSPIPSDSYEQYF
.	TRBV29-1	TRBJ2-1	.	TGCAGCGCCCGGGACAACAATGAGCAGTTCTTC	CSARDNNEQFF
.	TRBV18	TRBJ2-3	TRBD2	TGTGCCAGCTCACCCCTAGCGGGAGGGCCCGGAGATACGCAGTATTTT	CASSPLAGGPGDTQYF
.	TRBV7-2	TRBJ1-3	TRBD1	TGTGCCAGCAGCTTAGAGGGGGCCTTTGGAAACACCATATATTTT	CASSLEGAFGNTIYF
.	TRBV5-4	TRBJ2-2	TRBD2	TGTGCCAGCAGCAGAAGACTAGCGGGTTACACCGGGGAGCTGTTTTTT	CASSRRLAGYTGELFF